This TCR delta chain was profiled in a study of gamma-delta chains in newborns, infants, children. On the study more broadly: Microbial exposure reportedly drives polyclonal innate γδ T cell expansion after birth.

TCRdb reanalysed the reads with CATT. The sample comprises about 3,000 delta-chain clones, about 9.4% of which are singletons, and 9.5% to 11% rests with the top ten. The CDR3 is made up of 15 amino acids. In germline, CDR1 is GEAIGNYY, CDR2 EKD. Trimming cost V 3 bases and J 7 bases; bases outside gene matches: 8. This clone was found a few times. The chain has TRDV2 and TRDJ2, with 9 bases that match TRDD3. The clonotype originates from a child who was a newborn, infant or young child, either healthy, febrile or measles-vaccinated (not recorded which). Sequenced input: blood. The DNA for the CDR3 is TGTGCCTGTGACGCCTGGGGGATGAGCGGAGCACAACTCTTCTTT. It yields the protein CACDAWGMSGAQLFF.